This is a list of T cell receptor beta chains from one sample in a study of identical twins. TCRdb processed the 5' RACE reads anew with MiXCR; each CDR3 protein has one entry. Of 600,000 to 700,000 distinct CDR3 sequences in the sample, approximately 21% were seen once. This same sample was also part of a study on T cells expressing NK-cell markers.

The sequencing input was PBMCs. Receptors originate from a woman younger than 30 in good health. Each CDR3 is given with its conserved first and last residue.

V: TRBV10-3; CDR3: CAISGNRGLAGELFF
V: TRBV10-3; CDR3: CATGGHLNTEAFF
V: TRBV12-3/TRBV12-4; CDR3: CASSPPLAGAWTDTQYF
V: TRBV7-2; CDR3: CASSWDSITDTQYF
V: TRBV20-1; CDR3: CSATTSGSLDTQYF
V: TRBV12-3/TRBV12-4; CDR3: CASRARVPETQYF
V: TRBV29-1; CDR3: CSVASRQPLYEQYF
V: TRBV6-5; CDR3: CASGTGEQYF
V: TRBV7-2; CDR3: CASSMVGIGTEAFF
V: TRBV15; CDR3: CATSRARGRGEKLFF
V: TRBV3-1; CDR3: CASSRTTSGPHNEQFF
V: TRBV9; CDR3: CASSEAGGKDTQYF
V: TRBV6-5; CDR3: CASSYRLSGGELFF
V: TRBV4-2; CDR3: CASSQDGRVHEQYF
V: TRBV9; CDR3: CASSLGGTGTHEQYF
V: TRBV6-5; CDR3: CASSYLRFTGELFF
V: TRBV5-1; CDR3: CASSLFSLQETQYF
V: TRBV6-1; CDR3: CASRRAGAKVTDTQYF
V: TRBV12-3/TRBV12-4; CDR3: CASITGGPYNEQFF
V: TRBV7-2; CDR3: CASSSRRSTDTQYF
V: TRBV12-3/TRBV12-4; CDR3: CASSLAQDRGNRFF
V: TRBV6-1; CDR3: CASKARGGANVLTF
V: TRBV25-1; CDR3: CASSESVSLDEQFF
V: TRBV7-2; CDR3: CASSLRLAGQRYNEQFF
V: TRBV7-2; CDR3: CASSRPGGNEQFF
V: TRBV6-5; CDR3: CASSYSGGRHNEQFF
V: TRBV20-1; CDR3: CSAAGRQETQYF
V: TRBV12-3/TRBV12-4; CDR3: CASSPSGTATDTQYF
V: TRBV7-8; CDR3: CASSLQYAGVDNEQFF
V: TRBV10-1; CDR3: CASSGAGREQYF
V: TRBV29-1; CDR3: CSVERGTREQFF